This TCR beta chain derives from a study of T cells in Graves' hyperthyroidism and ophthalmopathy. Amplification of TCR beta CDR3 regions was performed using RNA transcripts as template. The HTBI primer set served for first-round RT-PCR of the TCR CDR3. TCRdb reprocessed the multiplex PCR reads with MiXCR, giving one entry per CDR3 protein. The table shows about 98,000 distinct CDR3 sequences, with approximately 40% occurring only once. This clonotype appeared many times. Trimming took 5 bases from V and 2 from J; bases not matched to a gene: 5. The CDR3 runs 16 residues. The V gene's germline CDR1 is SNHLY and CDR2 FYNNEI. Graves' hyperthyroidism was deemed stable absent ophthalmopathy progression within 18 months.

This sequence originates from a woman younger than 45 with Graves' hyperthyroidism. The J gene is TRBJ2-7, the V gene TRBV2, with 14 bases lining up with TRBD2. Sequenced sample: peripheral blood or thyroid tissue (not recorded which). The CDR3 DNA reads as TGTGCCAGCAGTACTCCGGGACTAGCGGGAGCCTACGAGCAGTACTTC. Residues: CASSTPGLAGAYEQYF. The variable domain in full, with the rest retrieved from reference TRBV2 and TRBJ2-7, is EPEVTQTPSHQVTQMGQEVILRCVPISNHLYFYWYRQILGQKVEFLVSFYNNEISEKSEIFDDQFSVERPDGSNFTLKIRSTKLEDSAMYFCASSTPGLAGAYEQYFGPGTRLTVT.